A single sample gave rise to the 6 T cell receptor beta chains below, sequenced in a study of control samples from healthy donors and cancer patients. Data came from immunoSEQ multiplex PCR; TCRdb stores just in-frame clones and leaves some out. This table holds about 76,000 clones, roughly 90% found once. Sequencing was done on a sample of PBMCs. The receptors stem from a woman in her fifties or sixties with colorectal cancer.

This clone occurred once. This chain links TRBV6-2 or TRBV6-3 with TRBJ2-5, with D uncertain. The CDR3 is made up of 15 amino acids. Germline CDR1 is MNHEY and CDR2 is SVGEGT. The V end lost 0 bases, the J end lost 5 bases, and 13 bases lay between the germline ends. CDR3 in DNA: TGTGCCAGCAGTTACTCGATTTCCAGGAAGGAGACCCAGTACTTC. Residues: CASSYSISRKETQYF.

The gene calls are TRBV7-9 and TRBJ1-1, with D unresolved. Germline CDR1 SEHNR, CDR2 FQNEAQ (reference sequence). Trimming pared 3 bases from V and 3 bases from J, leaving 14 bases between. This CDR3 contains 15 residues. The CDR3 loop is CASSFSPPKDTEAFF. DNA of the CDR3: TGTGCCAGCAGCTTTAGCCCCCCCAAGGACACTGAAGCTTTCTTT.

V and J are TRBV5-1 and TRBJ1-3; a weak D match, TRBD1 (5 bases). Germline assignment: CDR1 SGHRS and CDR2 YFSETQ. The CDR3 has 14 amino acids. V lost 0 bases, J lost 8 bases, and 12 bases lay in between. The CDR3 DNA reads TGCGCCAGCAGCTTGGCCGGCAGGGAGGACACCATATATTTT. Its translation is CASSLAGREDTIYF. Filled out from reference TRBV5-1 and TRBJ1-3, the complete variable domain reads KAGVTQTPRYLIKTRGQQVTLSCSPISGHRSVSWYQQTPGQGLQFLFEYFSETQRNKGNFPGRFSGRQFSNSRSEMNVSTLELGDSALYLCASSLAGREDTIYFGEGSWLTVV.

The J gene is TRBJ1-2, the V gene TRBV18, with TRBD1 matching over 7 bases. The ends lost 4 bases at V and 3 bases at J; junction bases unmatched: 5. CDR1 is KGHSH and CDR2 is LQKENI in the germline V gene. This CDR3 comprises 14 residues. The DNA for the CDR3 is TGTGCCAGCTCACGAGACAGGGATCACTATGGCTACACCTTC. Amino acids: CASSRDRDHYGYTF.

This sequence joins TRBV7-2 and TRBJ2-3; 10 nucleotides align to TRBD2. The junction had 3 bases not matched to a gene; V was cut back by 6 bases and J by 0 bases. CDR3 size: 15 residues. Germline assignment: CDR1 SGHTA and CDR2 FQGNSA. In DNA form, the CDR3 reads TGTGCCAGCAGACCTAGCGGGGGAAGCACAGATACGCAGTATTTT. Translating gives CASRPSGGSTDTQYF. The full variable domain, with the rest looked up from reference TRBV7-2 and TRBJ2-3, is GAGVSQSPSNKVTEKGKDVELRCDPISGHTALYWYRQSLGQGLEFLIYFQGNSAPDKSGLPSDRFSAERTGGSVSTLTIQRTQQEDSAVYLCASRPSGGSTDTQYFGPGTRLTVL.

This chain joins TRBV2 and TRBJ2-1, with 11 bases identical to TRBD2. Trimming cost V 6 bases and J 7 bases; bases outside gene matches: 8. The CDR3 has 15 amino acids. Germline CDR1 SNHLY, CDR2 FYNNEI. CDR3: CASSIAGGRGNEQFF. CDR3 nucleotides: TGTGCCAGCAGCATAGCGGGGGGGCGAGGGAATGAGCAGTTCTTC.